The clone carrying this T cell receptor beta chain appeared a few times. Germline V gene lookup returns CDR1 ENHRY and CDR2 SYGVKD. The CDR3 has 14 amino acids. V trimming: 6 bases; J trimming: 2 bases; junction bases outside the gene matches: 6. The data stem from a study of T-cell memory formation after mild COVID-19. TCRdb recomputed calls from the 5' RACE reads with MiXCR, one row per CDR3 protein. The sample includes 550,000 to 650,000 distinct CDR3 sequences, 15% to 20% of them seen just once. The TCR originated in an adult woman who had mild COVID-19 (a few samples of this study predate the infection). Cell type and time point are not known. J is TRBJ1-1 and V is TRBV10-3; 7 nucleotides match TRBD1. Sequencing was done on a sample of PBMCs or a T cell subset sorted from them (not recorded which). The CDR3 DNA reads TGTGCCATCAGAATACAGGGGAAAAACACTGAAGCTTTCTTT. It encodes CAIRIQGKNTEAFF.